This T cell receptor beta chain appears in the sequencing data of a study of post-analysis software for immune sequencing data. For this clonotype: What it binds is unknown. In this CDR3 the conserved last residue, phenylalanine or tryptophan, is missing, so a read error is likely.

The CDR3 is made up of 15 amino acids. CDR1 MNHNS and CDR2 SASEGT come from the germline V gene. Unmatched junction bases numbered 11, after V lost 7 bases and J lost 4 bases. The TCR beta cDNA libraries carried unique molecular identifiers. TCRdb reprocessed the PCR reads with MiXCR, giving one entry per CDR3 protein. Altogether roughly 700,000 distinct CDR3 sequences are present, roughly 27% being singletons, with the ten largest covering more than 0.45%. Study-wide points: In patients, TRBV5-6, TRBV5-1 and TRBV20-1 belonged to roughly five TRBV segments found more frequently than in controls.

The sample consisted of blood. This clonotype was sampled from a girl aged 5-17 years with multiple sclerosis. The rearrangement uses TRBV6-1 and TRBJ1-2, with TRBD1 matching over 8 bases. The CDR3 coding sequence is TGTGCCAGCATCTTCGGACAGGGAAGGGCCTATGGCTACACCATC. Its translation: CASIFGQGRAYGYTI.